The 22 T cell receptor beta chains below come from one sample, sequenced in a study of early T cells in non-severe SARS-CoV-2 infection. Each CDR3 protein is one row after TCRdb ran MiXCR on the 5' RACE reads. This sample has 45,000 to 65,000 distinct CDR3 sequences, with roughly 9.2% found just once. The specimen sequenced was whole blood. The receptors originated from an adult who was a healthcare worker with PCR-confirmed SARS-CoV-2 infection or an uninfected control (not recorded which).

This clonotype was found many times. The J gene is TRBJ2-3, the V gene TRBV7-2, with D possibly matching TRBD2 (5 bases). The germline CDR1 and CDR2 sequences are SGHTA and FQGNSA. This CDR3 has 15 residues. V was clipped by 1 base and J by 5 bases, with 13 bases between them. DNA for the CDR3: TGTGCCAGCAGCTTAGAGGGAGTAGCCCTAGATACGCAGTATTTT. Its translation is CASSLEGVALDTQYF.

This clonotype has ten or more counts. The rearrangement uses TRBV7-2 and TRBJ1-2; the match to TRBD1 covers 7 bases. Trimming took 2 bases from V and 5 from J; bases not matched to a gene: 5. The CDR3 covers 14 residues. The germline gives CDR1 SGHTA, CDR2 FQGNSA. CDR3 DNA: TGTGCCAGCAGCTTATCAAGGGGGCGATATGGCTACACCTTC. Its protein product is CASSLSRGRYGYTF.

The chain has TRBV7-2 and TRBJ2-3; D may be TRBD1 (5 bases). Per germline, CDR1 SGHTA and CDR2 FQGNSA. The CDR3 totals 15 residues. Trimming took off 4 bases at V and 0 bases at J, with 11 bases between the two ends. The CDR3 spells CASSWGIVSTDTQYF. The CDR3 DNA is TGTGCCAGCAGCTGGGGCATTGTAAGCACAGATACGCAGTATTTT. Full variable domain (rest looked up from reference TRBV7-2 and TRBJ2-3): GAGVSQSPSNKVTEKGKDVELRCDPISGHTALYWYRQSLGQGLEFLIYFQGNSAPDKSGLPSDRFSAERTGGSVSTLTIQRTQQEDSAVYLCASSWGIVSTDTQYFGPGTRLTVL.

This chain joins TRBV7-2 and TRBJ2-7; D may be TRBD2 (5 bases). V was cut by 6 bases and J by 3 bases, with 18 bases left in between. The germline V gene has CDR1 SGHTA and CDR2 FQGNSA. This CDR3 has 15 amino acids. In nucleotides, the CDR3 is TGTGCCAGCAGTAAGGAGGCGGTAGTCCACTACGAGCAGTACTTC. This sequence encodes CASSKEAVVHYEQYF.

This clonotype was picked up many times. The final CDR3 position lacks the conserved phenylalanine or tryptophan, pointing to a likely read error. The chain recombines TRBV7-7 with TRBJ1-6; D may be TRBD1 (6 bases). This CDR3 region has 17 residues. Trimming took 0 bases from V and 12 from J, leaving 21 bases between them. The germline CDR1 and CDR2 sequences are SSHAT and FNYEAQ (reference sequence). The CDR3 DNA reads as TGTGCCAGCAGCTTAGCGCGACAGGCGGCCTCCCGGCGACCCCTCCACCTT. Amino acids: CASSLARQAASRRPLHL.

This clonotype was observed a handful of times. This sequence joins TRBV2 and TRBJ1-2; 7 positions match TRBD1. The CDR3 sequence is 13 residues long. V shed 6 bases, J shed 0 bases, and the junction held 1 base outside the gene matches. Looked up from germline, CDR1 is SNHLY and CDR2 is FYNNEI. The CDR3 loop reads CASSQGANYGYTF. CDR3 DNA: TGTGCCAGCAGCCAGGGGGCTAACTATGGCTACACCTTC.

This clonotype was counted at least ten times. CDR3: CSVRSKVHGYTF. The CDR3 DNA reads as TGCAGCGTCCGGAGTAAGGTCCATGGCTACACCTTC. This chain links TRBV29-1 with TRBJ1-2; no firm D call. Deletions cut 6 bases from V and 6 bases from J, with 14 bases between. CDR1 is SQVTM and CDR2 is ANQGSEA in the germline V gene. The length of the CDR3 is 12 residues.

This clonotype was seen a handful of times. The chain couples TRBV11-1 to TRBJ2-1, with D maybe TRBD1 (5 bases). Germline values: CDR1 SGHAT, CDR2 FQDESV (reference sequence). Trimming cost V 7 bases and J 0 bases, with 16 bases left between them. The CDR3 has 16 amino acids. CDR3 sequence (DNA): TGTGCCAGCACCACTCATGGGGCTAGCTCCTACAATGAGCAGTTCTTC. This codes for CASTTHGASSYNEQFF.

Note on this clonotype: A much larger clone sits a single nucleotide away, making a read error possible. The chain uses TRBV20-1 and TRBJ2-3; 8 bases agree with TRBD2. The CDR3 totals 16 residues. Germline CDR1 reads DFQATT; CDR2 reads SNEGSKA (reference sequence). J gave up 4 bases and V 1 base, and 10 bases lay outside the gene matches. The CDR3 loop is CSARARIAGFADTQYF. CDR3 bases: TGCAGTGCTAGAGCGAGAATAGCGGGATTCGCAGATACGCAGTATTTT.

This clonotype was recorded many times. The CDR3: CATSDLRGWGNEQFF. CDR3 nucleotides: TGTGCCACCAGTGATTTGCGGGGCTGGGGCAATGAGCAGTTCTTC. V is TRBV24-1 and J is TRBJ2-1; D possibly matches TRBD1 or TRBD2 (5 bases each). This CDR3 has 15 residues. Deletions cut 0 bases from V and 6 bases from J, with 11 bases between. Germline CDR1 is KGHDR and CDR2 is SFDVKD.

This clonotype was seen ten or more times. The chain couples TRBV7-2 to TRBJ2-1; 9 bases line up with TRBD2. V shed 5 bases and J 8 bases; nucleotides not matched to a gene: 10. The CDR3 is 15 amino acids. Germline CDR1 is SGHTA and CDR2 is FQGNSA. The CDR3 DNA reads TGTGCCAGCAGCCTAAGACTAGCGGAGCGAGATGAGCAGTTCTTC. This translates into CASSLRLAERDEQFF.

This clonotype was detected many times. The chain recombines TRBV5-6 with TRBJ1-1; TRBD1 matches 8 bases. The V gene end was trimmed by 6 bases and the J gene end by 5 bases; junction bases not matched to a gene: 9. CDR1 is SGHDT, CDR2 YYEEEE, per germline. The CDR3 sequence is 14 residues long. CDR3 bases: TGTGCCAGCATCGACTCAGGGGGCAGGACTGAAGCTTTCTTT. Its protein is CASIDSGGRTEAFF.

The chain is built from TRBV7-2 and TRBJ2-2; D gene ambiguous. The germline V gene encodes CDR1 SGHTA and CDR2 FQGNSA. This CDR3 is 14 amino acids long. Trimming stripped 1 base from V and 8 bases from J, with 11 bases between. CDR3 protein: CASSLDIQLGELFF. The CDR3 DNA is TGTGCCAGCAGCTTAGATATCCAATTGGGGGAGCTGTTTTTT.

This clonotype was seen a handful of times. V and J are TRBV5-1 and TRBJ1-2; D not resolved. V dropped 8 bases and J dropped 7 bases, with 18 bases sitting between them. The CDR3 runs 13 residues. Germline assignment: CDR1 SGHRS and CDR2 YFSETQ. The CDR3 protein is CASSTQRDPGYTF. The DNA of the CDR3 is TGCGCCAGTTCGACCCAGAGGGATCCTGGCTACACCTTC.

This clonotype came up many times. This chain uses TRBV27 with TRBJ1-5; TRBD1 might be the D (6 bases). CDR1 is MNHEY and CDR2 is SMNVEV in the germline V gene (reference sequence). The CDR3 has 15 residues. The V end was cut by 0 bases, the J end by 5 bases, with 11 bases between. CDR3 DNA sequence: TGTGCCAGCAGTTTATCAGGGGGATGGGATCAGCCCCAGCATTTT. This encodes CASSLSGGWDQPQHF.

This clonotype was detected a few times. The genes are TRBV7-2 and TRBJ2-2; the D is unclear. The CDR3 is 14 residues long. V lost 0 bases, J lost 6 bases, and 8 bases lay in between. CDR1 and CDR2 from the germline V gene are SGHTA and FQGNSA. CDR3 nucleotide sequence: TGTGCCAGCAGCTTAGCTCTCTGGGCCGGGGAGCTGTTTTTT. Translation gives CASSLALWAGELFF.

V usage is TRBV12-3 or TRBV12-4 and J usage is TRBJ1-2, with D unclear. V gave up 3 bases and J gave up 8 bases, with 10 bases separating them. This CDR3 region has 12 residues. The CDR3 sequence: CASSLAAGGYTF. As DNA, the CDR3 is TGTGCCAGCAGTTTGGCTGCCGGCGGCTACACCTTC.

This clonotype was seen a few times. V is TRBV5-8 and J is TRBJ2-5, with D tentatively TRBD2 (6 bases). V was trimmed by 2 bases and J by 5 bases, leaving 13 bases between them. In germline, CDR1 is SGHTS, CDR2 YDEGEE. The CDR3 runs to 14 residues. The DNA for the CDR3 is TGTGCCAGCAGCTTCGACGGAGGGAAGGAGACCCAGTACTTC. It translates to CASSFDGGKETQYF.

In its sample, this clonotype was seen many times. The chain has TRBV7-9 and TRBJ2-7, with a tentative D call TRBD2 (6 bases). CDR3 length: 13 residues. Per the germline V gene, CDR1 is SEHNR and CDR2 is FQNEAQ (reference sequence). V gave up 5 bases and J gave up 7 bases, with 15 bases separating them. This chain's CDR3 is CASSHRGAREQYF. The CDR3 nucleotides read TGTGCCAGCAGCCATCGCGGGGCTCGAGAGCAGTACTTC.

This chain's CDR3 is CASSLVRSSYEQYF. The CDR3 nucleotides read TGTGCCAGCAGCTTAGTCCGGAGCTCCTACGAGCAGTACTTC. The chain recombines TRBV7-2 with TRBJ2-7; D is unclear. With 1 base removed from V and 0 bases from J, the gap between germline ends came to 7 bases. The CDR3 runs 14 residues. The germline gives CDR1 SGHTA, CDR2 FQGNSA.

This chain joins TRBV12-3 or TRBV12-4 and TRBJ1-5; D might be TRBD1 (5 bases). The length of the CDR3 is 16 residues. V gave up 2 bases and J gave up 8 bases, with 19 bases separating them. The CDR3 is CASSLYGQGENEPQHF. As DNA, the CDR3 is TGTGCCAGCAGTTTATATGGGCAGGGTGAGAACGAGCCCCAGCATTTT.

This clonotype occurred many times. The chain recombines TRBV29-1 with TRBJ1-1; 8 positions agree with TRBD1. The V gene end was trimmed by 6 bases and the J gene end by 0 bases; junction bases not matched to a gene: 3. This CDR3 has 13 amino acids. Germline assignment: CDR1 SQVTM and CDR2 ANQGSEA. The CDR3 DNA sequence: TGCAGCGTGGGACAGGTCATGAACACTGAAGCTTTCTTT. Translated, it gives CSVGQVMNTEAFF.